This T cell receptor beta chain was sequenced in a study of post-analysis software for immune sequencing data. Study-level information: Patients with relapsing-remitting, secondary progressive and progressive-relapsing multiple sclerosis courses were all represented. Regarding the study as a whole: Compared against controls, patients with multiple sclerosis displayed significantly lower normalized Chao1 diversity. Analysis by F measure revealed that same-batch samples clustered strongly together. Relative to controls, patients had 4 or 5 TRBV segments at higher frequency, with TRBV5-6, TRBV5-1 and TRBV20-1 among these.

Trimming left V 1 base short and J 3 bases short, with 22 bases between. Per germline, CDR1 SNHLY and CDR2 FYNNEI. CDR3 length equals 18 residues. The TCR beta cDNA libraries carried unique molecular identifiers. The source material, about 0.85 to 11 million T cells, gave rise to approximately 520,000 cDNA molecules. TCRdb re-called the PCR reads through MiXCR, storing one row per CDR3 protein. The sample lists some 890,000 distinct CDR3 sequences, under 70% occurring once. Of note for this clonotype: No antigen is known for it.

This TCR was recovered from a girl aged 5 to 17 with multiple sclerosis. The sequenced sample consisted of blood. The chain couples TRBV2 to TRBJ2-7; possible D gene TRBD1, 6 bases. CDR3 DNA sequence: TGTGCCAGCAGTGAAGGCCCGCCCCTTGCGACAGGATTCTACGAGCAGTACTTC. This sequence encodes CASSEGPPLATGFYEQYF.